The 25 T cell receptor beta chains reported below all come from one sample, sequenced in a study of preoperative IRX-2 immunotherapy in early breast cancer. Only in-frame clones appear in the TCRdb table, and some are missing; sequencing was by immunoSEQ multiplex PCR. The sample contains about 98,000 clones, just over 85% of which appear only once. Treatment reported: preoperative locoregional IRX-2 cytokine immunotherapy. Here the sequenced sample was tumor tissue, taken after IRX-2 immunotherapy. These receptors all stem from a human donor with breast cancer.

The chain employs TRBV19 and TRBJ1-2; possibly TRBD1 for D (5 bases). Germline lookup yields CDR1 LNHDA and CDR2 SQIVND (reference sequence). The CDR3 spans 13 residues. Deletions cut 6 bases from V and 2 bases from J, with 10 bases between. The CDR3 is CASREGSNYGYTF. The CDR3 DNA sequence: TGTGCCAGTAGGGAGGGGAGCAACTATGGCTACACCTTC.

The gene calls are TRBV6-8 and TRBJ2-3, with D hard to call. Between the trimmed V and J ends, which lost 7 bases and 0 bases, there was a span of 17 bases. The CDR3 loop spans 16 amino acids. CDR1 and CDR2 (germline): MNHGY, SAAAGT. CDR3 protein: CASTGDWRASTDTQYF. CDR3 DNA: TGTGCCAGCACCGGAGACTGGAGAGCTAGCACAGATACGCAGTATTTT.

CDR3 residues: CASSPDRFPYEQYF. As DNA, the CDR3 is TGCGCCAGCAGCCCAGACAGGTTTCCCTACGAGCAGTACTTC. The J gene is TRBJ2-7, the V gene TRBV5-1; D perhaps matches TRBD1 (6 bases). V lost 4 bases, J lost 2 bases, and 13 bases lay in between. CDR1 and CDR2 from the germline V gene are SGHRS and YFSETQ. This CDR3 has 14 residues.

The rearrangement links TRBV15 to TRBJ1-1; tentative D call: TRBD1 (5 bases). In germline, CDR1 is LNHNV, CDR2 YYDKDF (reference sequence). This CDR3 has 15 residues. With 1 base removed from V and 1 base from J, the gap between germline ends came to 10 bases. The CDR3 is CATSRAGHPNTEAFF. In DNA, the CDR3 is TGTGCCACCAGCAGAGCAGGACACCCGAACACTGAAGCTTTCTTT. Supplemented by reference TRBV15 and TRBJ1-1, the full variable domain reads DAMVIQNPRYQVTQFGKPVTLSCSQTLNHNVMYWYQQKSSQAPKLLFHYYDKDFNNEADTPDNFQSRRPNTSFCFLDIRSPGLGDTAMYLCATSRAGHPNTEAFFGQGTRLTVV.

The CDR3 DNA reads TGTGCCAGCGATACAGGGTCTAATGAAAAACTGTTTTTT. This translates into CASDTGSNEKLFF. The chain recombines TRBV9 with TRBJ1-4, with D possibly TRBD1 on 6 matching bases. The germline CDR1 and CDR2 sequences are SGDLS and YYNGEE. The CDR3 spans 13 residues. Trimming stripped 7 bases from V and 3 bases from J, with 10 bases between.

The J gene is TRBJ1-4, the V gene TRBV5-1, with D hard to call. Trimming pared 4 bases from V and 0 bases from J, leaving 16 bases between. The germline V gene encodes CDR1 SGHRS and CDR2 YFSETQ. There are 17 residues in the CDR3. The DNA for the CDR3 is TGCGCCAGCAGCCCAGGTCGTTTAGATGCAACTAATGAAAAACTGTTTTTT. Translating gives CASSPGRLDATNEKLFF.

A word on this clone: Other DNA sequences in this specimen translate into the identical CDR3. The chain couples TRBV19 to TRBJ1-2; D gene unclear. Germline V CDR1 and CDR2: LNHDA, SQIVND (reference sequence). The CDR3 length is 12 residues. V was cut by 3 bases and J by 8 bases, with 10 bases left in between. The CDR3 DNA follows: TGTGCCAGTAGTATCCCCTCGGGGGGCTACACCTTC. This sequence encodes CASSIPSGGYTF.

The chain has TRBV28 and TRBJ1-4; no clear D gene. V was shortened by 3 bases and J by 7 bases, with 12 bases between the two germline ends. Per the germline V gene, CDR1 is MDHEN and CDR2 is SYDVKM. The CDR3 sequence is 14 residues long. As DNA, the CDR3 is TGTGCCAGCAGTTTGCTGACGCAGAGTGAAAAACTGTTTTTT. Its translation: CASSLLTQSEKLFF.

The V gene is TRBV30, the J gene TRBJ2-2; D possibly corresponds to TRBD2 (5 bases). Germline values: CDR1 GTSNPN, CDR2 SVGIG (reference sequence). This CDR3 has 13 residues. The germline V and J ends were trimmed by 0 bases and 5 bases, with 7 bases remaining between them. The CDR3: CAWSVLGTGELFF. The CDR3 nucleotides are TGTGCCTGGAGTGTACTAGGGACCGGGGAGCTGTTTTTT.

The chain couples TRBV29-1 to TRBJ1-5; tentatively, D is TRBD1 (5 bases). The CDR3 is 12 residues long. The V gene's germline CDR1 is SQVTM and CDR2 ANQGSEA. The V and J ends lost 6 bases and 4 bases respectively, with 10 bases between them. CDR3 DNA sequence: TGCAGCGTGGGACCAGGGAATCAGCCCCAGCATTTT. As protein: CSVGPGNQPQHF.

The V call is TRBV28, the J call TRBJ2-6; D gene ambiguous. The germline V and J ends were trimmed by 1 base and 0 bases, with 4 bases remaining between them. CDR1 MDHEN and CDR2 SYDVKM come from the germline V gene. The CDR3 consists of 15 residues. The CDR3 region is CASSLYPSGANVLTF. The CDR3 DNA sequence: TGTGCCAGCAGTTTATACCCCTCTGGGGCCAACGTCCTGACTTTC.

On this clone itself: At the DNA level, this CDR3 is encoded by other sequences in the same sample as well. The rearrangement links TRBV28 to TRBJ2-2; D call uncertain. This CDR3 is 12 amino acids long. Deletions cut 7 bases from V and 2 bases from J, with 5 bases between. Germline values: CDR1 MDHEN, CDR2 SYDVKM. CDR3 nucleotides: TGTGCCAGCAATCTAAACACCGGGGAGCTGTTTTTT. Translation: CASNLNTGELFF.

The genes are TRBV30 and TRBJ1-1, with D unresolved. The germline V and J ends were trimmed by 3 bases and 3 bases, with 5 bases remaining between them. CDR3 length equals 11 residues. Germline assignment: CDR1 GTSNPN and CDR2 SVGIG (reference sequence). The CDR3 nucleotides read TGTGCCTGGAGGGTTGACACTGAAGCTTTCTTT. Its protein product is CAWRVDTEAFF.

The chain joins TRBV6-8 to TRBJ2-7; no clear D. The CDR3 runs 15 residues. Trimming stripped 0 bases from V and 5 bases from J, with 14 bases between. Germline V lookup: CDR1 MNHGY, CDR2 SAAAGT. DNA for the CDR3: TGTGCCAGCAGTTACTCTTGGGCAGAAAGGGACGAGCAGTACTTC. Translating it yields CASSYSWAERDEQYF.

The chain recombines TRBV4-1 with TRBJ2-7; D is possibly TRBD2 (5 bases). Trimming cost V 1 base and J 3 bases, with 7 bases left between them. The germline gives CDR1 MGHRA, CDR2 YSYEKL. The CDR3 consists of 13 residues. CDR3 protein: CASSQVGVYEQYF. The CDR3 nucleotides read TGCGCCAGCAGCCAAGTCGGGGTCTACGAGCAGTACTTC.

CDR3 bases: TGTGCCAGTTCCACCGGGACAGGGACCACAGATACGCAGTATTTT. It specifies CASSTGTGTTDTQYF. The J gene is TRBJ2-3, the V gene TRBV25-1; TRBD1 aligns across 9 bases. This CDR3 spans 15 amino acids. The germline CDR1 and CDR2 sequences are MGHDK and SYGVNS. V dropped 9 bases and J dropped 2; count of bases not matched to a gene: 9.

This rearrangement joins TRBV19 to TRBJ2-1, with TRBD2 matching over 7 bases. Germline trimming cut 3 bases from V and 1 base from J; bases unmatched to any gene: 6. The CDR3 is 16 amino acids. CDR1 is LNHDA, CDR2 SQIVND, per germline (reference sequence). CDR3 sequence: CASSIWDGGSYNEQFF. CDR3 DNA: TGTGCCAGTAGTATTTGGGACGGGGGGTCCTACAATGAGCAGTTCTTC.

This chain links TRBV19 with TRBJ2-7; D remains ambiguous. The germline V gene encodes CDR1 LNHDA and CDR2 SQIVND (reference sequence). The CDR3 is made up of 13 amino acids. Between the trimmed V and J ends, which lost 5 bases and 3 bases, there was a span of 11 bases. The DNA for the CDR3 is TGTGCCAGTAGTCTCCGCCCCAGCTACGAGCAGTACTTC. This gives the protein CASSLRPSYEQYF.

The genes are TRBV19 and TRBJ1-5, with D uncertain. Between the trimmed V and J ends, which lost 4 bases and 7 bases, there was a span of 20 bases. Germline assignment: CDR1 LNHDA and CDR2 SQIVND (reference sequence). The CDR3 covers 16 residues. The CDR3 region is CASSTSGQTLLQPQHF. The CDR3 region has the DNA TGTGCCAGTAGTACGTCTGGGCAGACCCTCCTACAGCCCCAGCATTTT.

This clone has more than one count but fewer than ten. This sequence joins TRBV15 and TRBJ2-2; the D is unclear. Per the germline V gene, CDR1 is LNHNV and CDR2 is YYDKDF (reference sequence). This CDR3 spans 16 amino acids. Between the trimmed V and J ends, which lost 0 bases and 4 bases, there was a span of 12 bases. The CDR3 nucleotides read TGTGCCACCAGCAGAGATCTTGGCCGTTCCACCGGGGAGCTGTTTTTT. As protein: CATSRDLGRSTGELFF. The full variable domain, rest sourced from reference TRBV15 and TRBJ2-2, is DAMVIQNPRYQVTQFGKPVTLSCSQTLNHNVMYWYQQKSSQAPKLLFHYYDKDFNNEADTPDNFQSRRPNTSFCFLDIRSPGLGDTAMYLCATSRDLGRSTGELFFGEGSRLTVL.

J is TRBJ2-3 and V is TRBV19; D gene unclear. Trimming pared 1 base from V and 6 bases from J, leaving 11 bases between. The germline V gene encodes CDR1 LNHDA and CDR2 SQIVND (reference sequence). CDR3 length: 14 residues. In DNA, the CDR3 is TGTGCCAGTAGTATAGCCGCGAGCCCTGATACGCAGTATTTT. This codes for CASSIAASPDTQYF. Supplemented by reference TRBV19 and TRBJ2-3, the full variable domain reads DGGITQSPKYLFRKEGQNVTLSCEQNLNHDAMYWYRQDPGQGLRLIYYSQIVNDFQKGDIAEGYSVSREKKESFPLTVTSAQKNPTAFYLCASSIAASPDTQYFGPGTRLTVL.

The chain combines TRBV11-1 with TRBJ2-3, with D perhaps matching TRBD1 (5 bases). Trimming stripped 3 bases from V and 0 bases from J, with 10 bases between. Germline CDR1 SGHAT, CDR2 FQDESV (reference sequence). The CDR3 is made up of 15 amino acids. This chain's CDR3 is CASSLGRTSTDTQYF. The CDR3 nucleotides read TGTGCCAGCAGCTTGGGGCGTACTAGCACAGATACGCAGTATTTT.

Only a few counts were recorded for this clone. This rearrangement joins TRBV6-8 to TRBJ2-2; D is ambiguous. Germline V gives CDR1 MNHGY, CDR2 SAAAGT. Trimming cost V 5 bases and J 6 bases, with 19 bases left between them. The CDR3 totals 16 residues. The CDR3 nucleotides read TGTGCCAGCAGTCCTATACGGGTAGCCTCGGCCGGGGAGCTGTTTTTT. Translated, it gives CASSPIRVASAGELFF.

This chain connects TRBV19 to TRBJ2-7; the match to TRBD1 covers 10 bases. The J segment lost 2 bases and the V segment lost 8 bases, leaving 6 bases of the junction unmatched. The CDR3 has 14 amino acids. The germline V gene encodes CDR1 LNHDA and CDR2 SQIVND (reference sequence). CDR3 sequence reads: CASEPTGGPYEQYF. In DNA form, the CDR3 reads TGTGCCAGTGAACCGACAGGGGGCCCCTACGAGCAGTACTTC.

This clone was recorded once. The chain employs TRBV18 and TRBJ2-5, with unresolved D. Germline V gene sequence: CDR1 KGHSH, CDR2 LQKENI. The CDR3 is 13 residues long. The ends were cut back, 3 bases at V and 8 bases at J, with 13 bases in the middle. Written as DNA, the CDR3 is TGTGCCAGCTCACCTGTAATGGACCCCACCCAGTACTTC. This gives the protein CASSPVMDPTQYF.